This TCR beta chain emerged from a study of blood T cell repertoires in COVID-19. On the study more broadly: Nucleic acid was either cDNA or gDNA, and it came from T cells, B-cell-depleted T cells, or PBMCs.

Authors' processing steps: Nucleated cell number was recorded as an estimate derived from reference gene primer amplification. The assay was immunoSEQ multiplex PCR, and TCRdb's table has in-frame clones only and misses some. That table supplies the V and J calls and clone size; D and trimming were determined from the DNA. This sample has over 110,000 clones, with over 75% found just once. Participant-reported clinical history was the basis for cohort assignment. The CDR3 consists of 15 residues. With V trimmed by 1 base and J by 2 bases, 3 bases remained unmatched. Germline V gives CDR1 SEHNR, CDR2 FQNEAQ (reference sequence).

This receptor was identified in a man aged 45 to 65 in a cohort exposed to, infected with or recovered from COVID-19 (not recorded which). The V and J genes are TRBV7-9 and TRBJ2-7; 9 nucleotides agree with TRBD2. The specimen sequenced was PBMCs or T cells enriched from blood (not recorded which). The CDR3 loop reads CASSLVRGGAYEQYF. The CDR3 DNA is TGTGCCAGCAGCTTAGTGCGGGGGGGAGCCTACGAGCAGTACTTC.